The 14 T cell receptor beta chains below come from one sample, sequenced in a study of blood T cells in healthy people across ages. A second PCR of roughly 6 to 12 cycles used a sample-barcoded 5' primer and a J-beta primer mix. Via MiXCR, TCRdb re-called the 5' RACE reads, giving one row per CDR3 protein. Among 1.5 million to 2 million distinct CDR3 sequences listed, roughly 32% were seen once. Sample: blood. These receptor sequences come from a woman under 40 in good health.

This chain connects TRBV5-1 to TRBJ1-1; maybe TRBD1 (5 bases). The V end was cut by 3 bases, the J end by 5 bases, with 11 bases between. The CDR3 consists of 13 residues. Germline values: CDR1 SGHRS, CDR2 YFSETQ. This CDR3 is CASSWEGLTEAFF. CDR3 in DNA: TGCGCCAGCAGCTGGGAGGGACTTACTGAAGCTTTCTTT.

This rearrangement joins TRBV5-1 to TRBJ2-3; possible D gene TRBD1, 6 bases. Germline V gene sequence: CDR1 SGHRS, CDR2 YFSETQ. V was pared by 3 bases and J by 8 bases, with 19 bases between. The CDR3 loop spans 15 amino acids. CDR3 loop: CASSSTLDRRGTQYF. CDR3 DNA sequence: TGCGCCAGCAGCTCAACTCTCGACAGGCGTGGTACGCAGTATTTT.

This clonotype showed up just once. The J gene is TRBJ2-2, the V gene TRBV11-2, with 16 nucleotides matching TRBD2. Germline CDR1 SGHAT, CDR2 FQNNGV. CDR3 length: 19 residues. Trimming cost V 1 base and J 0 bases; bases outside gene matches: 2. The CDR3 sequence: CASSLVGLAGGPNTGELFF. In DNA, the CDR3 is TGTGCCAGCAGCTTAGTGGGACTAGCGGGGGGGCCGAACACCGGGGAGCTGTTTTTT.

This clonotype was observed a few times. The chain joins TRBV20-1 to TRBJ1-1; D not certain. V was cut by 5 bases and J by 0 bases, with 13 bases left in between. Per germline, CDR1 DFQATT and CDR2 SNEGSKA (reference sequence). There are 14 residues in the CDR3. DNA of the CDR3: TGCAGTGCTCCACAAGGGTTTATGAACACTGAAGCTTTCTTT. This encodes CSAPQGFMNTEAFF.

Ten or more counts support this clonotype. V is TRBV3-1 and J is TRBJ2-5; 14 nucleotides align to TRBD2. The CDR3 consists of 14 residues. The junction had 0 bases not matched to a gene; V was cut back by 4 bases and J by 5 bases. Germline V lookup: CDR1 LGHDT, CDR2 YNNKEL (reference sequence). This CDR3 is CASSRTSGRETQYF. The DNA of the CDR3 is TGTGCCAGCAGCCGGACTAGCGGGAGGGAGACCCAGTACTTC.

This clonotype was picked up a small number of times. The rearrangement joins TRBV10-2 to TRBJ1-1; D remains unclear. The V end lost 3 bases, the J end lost 3 bases, and 8 bases lay between the germline ends. CDR1 and CDR2 (germline): WSHSY, SAAADI. The CDR3 is 13 amino acids. The CDR3 is CASSERDYTEAFF. The CDR3 DNA sequence: TGCGCCAGCAGTGAACGGGATTACACTGAAGCTTTCTTT.

The chain has TRBV20-1 and TRBJ2-3; 12 positions match TRBD2. The CDR3 sequence is 16 residues long. Germline values: CDR1 DFQATT, CDR2 SNEGSKA (reference sequence). The V gene end was trimmed by 3 bases and the J gene end by 2 bases; junction bases not matched to a gene: 6. The CDR3 region has the DNA TGCAGTGCTAGCGGACTAGCGGGGAGAGACACAGATACGCAGTATTTT. Its translation: CSASGLAGRDTDTQYF.

This clonotype was counted at least ten times. The chain uses TRBV12-3 or TRBV12-4 and TRBJ2-1; D remains ambiguous. With 7 bases removed from V and 8 bases from J, the gap between germline ends came to 21 bases. The length of the CDR3 is 15 residues. CDR3 sequence reads: CASTPTRIWADEQFF. The CDR3, as DNA: TGTGCCAGCACTCCAACCAGGATTTGGGCCGATGAGCAGTTCTTC.

The chain uses TRBV9 and TRBJ2-7, with 9 bases aligning to TRBD2. The CDR3 is 16 residues long. The V and J ends lost 4 bases and 7 bases, in that order; junction bases with no gene match: 15. Germline V lookup: CDR1 SGDLS, CDR2 YYNGEE. The CDR3 sequence is CASSSLAGVNYNEQYF. In nucleotides, the CDR3 is TGTGCCAGCAGCTCATTAGCGGGAGTAAACTACAATGAGCAGTACTTC.

This clonotype showed up just a few times. The rearrangement uses TRBV20-1 and TRBJ2-7; 8 positions agree with TRBD2. From germline, CDR1 is DFQATT and CDR2 SNEGSKA (reference sequence). V was clipped by 1 base and J by 0 bases; unmatched bases: 5. This CDR3 spans 15 amino acids. In DNA form, the CDR3 reads TGCAGTGCTAGAGGGCCAGCGGGGGCCTCCTACGAGCAGTACTTC. This codes for CSARGPAGASYEQYF.

J is TRBJ1-1 and V is TRBV4-1, with a tentative D call TRBD1 (6 bases). V lost 1 base to trimming and J lost 11 bases, with 14 bases between them. The CDR3 runs to 13 residues. Germline CDR1 is MGHRA and CDR2 is YSYEKL. DNA of the CDR3: TGCGCCAGCAGCCAAGTTATGGGGGGCCGGGCTTTCTTT. Encoded protein: CASSQVMGGRAFF.

This clonotype was seen a few times. A much larger clone lies a single base off, so this may be a read error. The gene calls are TRBV12-3 or TRBV12-4 and TRBJ2-7, with 10 bases lining up with TRBD2. This CDR3 comprises 15 residues. CDR3 coding DNA: TGTGCCAGCAGCTCCGGACTAGCGGCCTCCTACGAGCGGTACTTC. Translation gives CASSSGLAASYERYF.

This chain connects TRBV20-1 to TRBJ1-2; D ambiguous. This CDR3 contains 13 residues. CDR1 and CDR2 from the germline V gene are DFQATT and SNEGSKA (reference sequence). V was clipped by 5 bases and J by 4 bases, with 14 bases between them. In DNA, the CDR3 is TGCAGTGCTGGACCCGGACGGAGCTATGGCTACACCTTC. Protein: CSAGPGRSYGYTF.

The J gene is TRBJ2-1, the V gene TRBV27; possible D gene TRBD2, 7 bases. Trimming left V 8 bases short and J 4 bases short, with 18 bases between. The germline gives CDR1 MNHEY, CDR2 SMNVEV (reference sequence). This CDR3 comprises 15 residues. This CDR3 is CASGSGGRRYNEQFF. The CDR3 DNA reads as TGTGCCAGCGGTTCCGGGGGGCGAAGGTACAATGAGCAGTTCTTC.